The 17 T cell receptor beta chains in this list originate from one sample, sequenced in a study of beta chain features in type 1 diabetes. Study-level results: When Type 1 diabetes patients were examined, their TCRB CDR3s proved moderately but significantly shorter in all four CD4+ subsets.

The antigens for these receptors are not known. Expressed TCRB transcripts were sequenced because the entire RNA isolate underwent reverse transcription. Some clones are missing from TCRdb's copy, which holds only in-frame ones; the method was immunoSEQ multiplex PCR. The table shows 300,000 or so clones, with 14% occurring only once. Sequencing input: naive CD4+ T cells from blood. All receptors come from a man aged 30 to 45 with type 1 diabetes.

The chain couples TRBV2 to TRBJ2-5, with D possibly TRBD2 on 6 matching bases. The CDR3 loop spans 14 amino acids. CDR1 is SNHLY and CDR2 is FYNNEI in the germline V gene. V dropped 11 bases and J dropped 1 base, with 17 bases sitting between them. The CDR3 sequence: CAGHGGLVQETQYF. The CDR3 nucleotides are TGTGCCGGCCACGGAGGGCTCGTCCAAGAGACCCAGTACTTC.

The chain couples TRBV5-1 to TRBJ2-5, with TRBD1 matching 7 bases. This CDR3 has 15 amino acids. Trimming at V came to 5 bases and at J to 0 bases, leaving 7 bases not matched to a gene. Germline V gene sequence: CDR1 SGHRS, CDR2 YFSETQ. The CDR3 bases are TGCGCCAGCAGACCGACAGGGCTACACCAAGAGACCCAGTACTTC. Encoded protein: CASRPTGLHQETQYF.

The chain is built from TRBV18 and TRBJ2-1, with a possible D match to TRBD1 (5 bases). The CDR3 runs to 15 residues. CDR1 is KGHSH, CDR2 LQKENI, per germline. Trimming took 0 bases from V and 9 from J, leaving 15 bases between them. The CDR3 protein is CASSPPRGYFAEQFF. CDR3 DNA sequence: TGTGCCAGCTCACCACCAAGGGGATATTTCGCTGAGCAGTTCTTC.

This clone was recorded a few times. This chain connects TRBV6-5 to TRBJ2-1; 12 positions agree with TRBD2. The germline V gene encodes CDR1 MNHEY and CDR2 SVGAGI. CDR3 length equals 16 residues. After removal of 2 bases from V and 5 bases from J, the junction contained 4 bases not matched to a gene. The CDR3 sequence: CASSYLGLAGNNEQFF. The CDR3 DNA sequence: TGTGCCAGCAGTTACCTTGGACTAGCGGGAAACAATGAGCAGTTCTTC.

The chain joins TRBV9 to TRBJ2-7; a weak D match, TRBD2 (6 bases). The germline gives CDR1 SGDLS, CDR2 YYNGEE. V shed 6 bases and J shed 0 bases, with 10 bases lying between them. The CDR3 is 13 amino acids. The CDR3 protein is CASNRGSSYEQYF. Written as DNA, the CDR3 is TGTGCCAGCAATCGGGGGTCCTCCTACGAGCAGTACTTC.

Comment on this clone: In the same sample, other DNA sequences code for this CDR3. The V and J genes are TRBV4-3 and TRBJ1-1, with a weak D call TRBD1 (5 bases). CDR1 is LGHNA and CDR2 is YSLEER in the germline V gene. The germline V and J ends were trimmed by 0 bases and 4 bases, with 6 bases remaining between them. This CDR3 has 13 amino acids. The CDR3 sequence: CASSQDRGTEAFF. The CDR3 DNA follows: TGCGCCAGCAGCCAAGATAGGGGCACTGAAGCTTTCTTT.

The CDR3 loop reads CASSRPRTALGANVLTF. Written as DNA, the CDR3 is TGTGCCAGCTCGCGTCCTAGGACAGCACTCGGGGCCAACGTCCTGACTTTC. The chain is built from TRBV18 and TRBJ2-6; TRBD1 is a possible D gene (6 bases). Germline V CDR1 and CDR2: KGHSH, LQKENI. The CDR3 sequence is 17 residues long. Trimming removed 6 bases from V and 4 bases from J, with 19 bases in between.

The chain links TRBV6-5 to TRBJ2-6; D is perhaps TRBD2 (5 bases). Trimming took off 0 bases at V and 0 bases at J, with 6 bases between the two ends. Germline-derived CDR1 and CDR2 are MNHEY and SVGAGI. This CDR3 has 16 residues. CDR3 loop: CASSYSRVSGANVLTF. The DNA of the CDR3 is TGTGCCAGCAGTTACTCGAGGGTCTCTGGGGCCAACGTCCTGACTTTC.

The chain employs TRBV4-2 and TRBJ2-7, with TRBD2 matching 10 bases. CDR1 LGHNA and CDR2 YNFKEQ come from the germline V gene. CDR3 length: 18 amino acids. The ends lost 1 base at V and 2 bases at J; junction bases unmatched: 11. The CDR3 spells CASSQVGSGRKGAYEQYF. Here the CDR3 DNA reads TGTGCCAGCAGCCAAGTTGGTAGCGGGAGGAAAGGGGCCTACGAGCAGTACTTC.

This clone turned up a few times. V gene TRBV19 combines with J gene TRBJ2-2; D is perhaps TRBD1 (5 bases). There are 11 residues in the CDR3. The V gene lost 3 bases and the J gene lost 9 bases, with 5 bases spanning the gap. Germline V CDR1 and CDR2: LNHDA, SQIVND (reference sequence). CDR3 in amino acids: CASSMGRELFF. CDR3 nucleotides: TGTGCCAGTAGTATGGGGCGGGAGCTGTTTTTT.

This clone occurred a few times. This CDR3 reads CASSPGLSGELFF. The CDR3 DNA follows: TGTGCCAGCTCACCAGGGCTGTCCGGGGAGCTGTTTTTT. The chain carries TRBV18 and TRBJ2-2, with D unresolved. CDR1 and CDR2 from the germline V gene are KGHSH and LQKENI. This CDR3 is 13 amino acids long. Between the trimmed V and J ends, which lost 2 bases and 6 bases, there was a span of 7 bases. Supplemented by reference TRBV18 and TRBJ2-2, the full variable domain reads NAGVMQNPRHLVRRRGQEARLRCSPMKGHSHVYWYRQLPEEGLKFMVYLQKENIIDESGMPKERFSAEFPKEGPSILRIQQVVRGDSAAYFCASSPGLSGELFFGEGSRLTVL.

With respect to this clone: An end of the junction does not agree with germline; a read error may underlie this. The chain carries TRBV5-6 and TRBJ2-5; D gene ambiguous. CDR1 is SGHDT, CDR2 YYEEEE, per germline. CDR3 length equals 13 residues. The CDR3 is CASRLGTEETQYF. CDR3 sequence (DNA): TGTGCCAGCAGGTTGGGCACGGAAGAGACCCAGTACTTC.

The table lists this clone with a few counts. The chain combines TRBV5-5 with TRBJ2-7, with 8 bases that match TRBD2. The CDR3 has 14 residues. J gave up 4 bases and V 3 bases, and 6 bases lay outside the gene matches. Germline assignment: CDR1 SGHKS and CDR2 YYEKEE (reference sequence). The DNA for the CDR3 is TGTGCCAGCAGCTGGTCGGGAGGGGAATACGAGCAGTACTTC. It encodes CASSWSGGEYEQYF.

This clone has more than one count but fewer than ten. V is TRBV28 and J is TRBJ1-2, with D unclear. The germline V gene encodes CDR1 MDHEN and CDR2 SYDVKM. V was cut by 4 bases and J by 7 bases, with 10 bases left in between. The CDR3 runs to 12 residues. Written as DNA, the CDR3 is TGTGCCAGCAGTTCCGCAGGAAGTGGCTACACCTTC. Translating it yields CASSSAGSGYTF.

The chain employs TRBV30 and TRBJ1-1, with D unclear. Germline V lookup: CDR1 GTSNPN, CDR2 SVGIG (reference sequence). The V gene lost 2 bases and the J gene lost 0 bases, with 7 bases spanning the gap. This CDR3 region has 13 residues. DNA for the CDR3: TGTGCCTGGAGTCTCTCCGTGAACACTGAAGCTTTCTTT. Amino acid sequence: CAWSLSVNTEAFF.

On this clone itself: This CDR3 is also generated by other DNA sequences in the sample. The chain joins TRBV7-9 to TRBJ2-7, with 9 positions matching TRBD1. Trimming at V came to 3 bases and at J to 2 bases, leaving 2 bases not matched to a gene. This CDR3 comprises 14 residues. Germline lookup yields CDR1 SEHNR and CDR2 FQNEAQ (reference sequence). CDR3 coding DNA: TGTGCCAGCAGCTTCGGGACAGGGCCCTACGAGCAGTACTTC. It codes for CASSFGTGPYEQYF.

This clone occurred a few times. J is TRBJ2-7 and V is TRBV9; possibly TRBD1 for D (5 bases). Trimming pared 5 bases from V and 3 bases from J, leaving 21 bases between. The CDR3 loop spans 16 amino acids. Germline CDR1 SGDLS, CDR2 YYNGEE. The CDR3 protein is CASSYQAQGFYYEQYF. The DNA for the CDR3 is TGTGCCAGCAGTTACCAGGCCCAGGGATTCTACTACGAGCAGTACTTC. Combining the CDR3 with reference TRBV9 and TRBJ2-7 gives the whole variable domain DSGVTQTPKHLITATGQRVTLRCSPRSGDLSVYWYQQSLDQGLQFLIQYYNGEERAKGNILERFSAQQFPDLHSELNLSSLELGDSALYFCASSYQAQGFYYEQYFGPGTRLTVT.